Following are 21 T cell receptor beta chains from one sample sequenced in a study of kidney transplant recipient with SARS-CoV-2 infection. Each CDR3 protein gets one entry after TCRdb re-called the reads with MiXCR. The sample lists roughly 230,000 distinct CDR3 sequences; 25% to 30% were seen once. This specimen consisted of a blood sample, obtained at baseline and on approximately day 120 from a kidney transplant recipient. The receptors were sampled from a male patient aged 25 to 39 who had COVID-19 and was a kidney transplant recipient. Some of the T cells might come from the graft donor.

This clonotype has only a few counts. The chain employs TRBV19 and TRBJ2-1; 9 bases map to TRBD1. CDR3 length: 15 amino acids. The V segment lost 7 bases and the J segment 8 bases; nucleotides outside the gene matches: 12. Germline values: CDR1 LNHDA, CDR2 SQIVND (reference sequence). The CDR3: CASNPTGTGFYEQFF. The CDR3 nucleotides read TGTGCCAGTAATCCAACCGGGACAGGGTTCTATGAGCAGTTCTTC.

Ten or more counts support this clonotype. The V and J genes are TRBV25-1 and TRBJ1-2; D is unclear. Germline V gene sequence: CDR1 MGHDK, CDR2 SYGVNS. The CDR3 loop spans 17 amino acids. The V and J ends lost 5 bases and 4 bases respectively, with 23 bases between them. The chain's CDR3 is CASSRHLELGKTYGYTF. CDR3 DNA sequence: TGTGCCAGCAGTCGGCATTTAGAACTGGGAAAGACCTATGGCTACACCTTC.

Concerning this clonotype: This may arise from a read error, as a much more abundant clone is one base away. This chain links TRBV7-9 with TRBJ1-2; tentative D call: TRBD1 (5 bases). The CDR3 spans 17 residues. The V end lost 5 bases, the J end lost 4 bases, and 23 bases lay between the germline ends. Germline loops: CDR1 SEHNR, CDR2 FQNEAQ (reference sequence). CDR3 loop: CASSRLRVTGSSYGYTF. DNA of the CDR3: TGTGCCAGCAGCCGACTTAGGGTTACAGGATCTAGCTATGGCTACACCTTC.

This clonotype was seen more than once but under ten times. The CDR3 spells CASSSKLRTSGEEGQFF. CDR3 DNA sequence: TGTGCCAGCAGCTCGAAGTTGAGGACTAGCGGAGAGGAGGGGCAGTTCTTC. This chain links TRBV9 with TRBJ2-1; 10 positions match TRBD2. Germline CDR1 is SGDLS and CDR2 is YYNGEE. CDR3 length: 17 residues. V lost 4 bases, J lost 12 bases, and 19 bases stayed unmatched.

This clonotype was seen a few times. The V and J genes are TRBV6-5 and TRBJ2-1; TRBD2 matches at 10 bases. Germline CDR1 reads MNHEY; CDR2 reads SVGAGI. The V segment lost 6 bases and the J segment 8 bases; nucleotides outside the gene matches: 10. This CDR3 contains 15 residues. CDR3 region: CASRAGGLLGDEQFF. The CDR3 region has the DNA TGTGCCAGCAGAGCGGGAGGGCTCCTGGGGGATGAGCAGTTCTTC.

This clonotype was detected ten times or more. The chain employs TRBV12-2 and TRBJ1-2. TRBV12-2 is reported as a pseudogene. The CDR3 is 17 amino acids. The CDR3 spells CASRARETPRKTYGYTF. Written as DNA, the CDR3 is TGTGCAAGTCGCGCGAGAGAGACTCCACGAAAGACCTATGGCTACACCTTC.

Ten or more counts support this clonotype. The rearrangement joins TRBV27 to TRBJ1-1; D call uncertain. Deletions cut 5 bases from V and 0 bases from J, with 19 bases between. Germline CDR1 reads MNHEY; CDR2 reads SMNVEV (reference sequence). The CDR3 sequence is 17 residues long. The CDR3 region has the DNA TGTGCCAGCAGTCCCCTCCCCCGGACGGGGATGAACACTGAAGCTTTCTTT. It specifies CASSPLPRTGMNTEAFF.

This clonotype appeared many times. The rearrangement uses TRBV5-1 and TRBJ1-1; D not resolved. V was trimmed by 0 bases and J by 5 bases, leaving 11 bases between them. This CDR3 is 14 amino acids long. Per germline, CDR1 SGHRS and CDR2 YFSETQ. The CDR3 protein is CASSLASRGTEAFF. CDR3 DNA: TGCGCCAGCAGCTTGGCCTCTCGAGGGACTGAAGCTTTCTTT.

The chain has TRBV6-2 or TRBV6-3 and TRBJ1-2; D remains unclear. The V end was cut by 5 bases, the J end by 4 bases, with 23 bases between. Germline values: CDR1 MNHEY, CDR2 SVGEGT. The CDR3 is 17 residues long. The CDR3 DNA is TGTGCCAGCAGTACCCGTTTCTGCATCGGAAAGACCTATGGCTACACCTTC. Its protein is CASSTRFCIGKTYGYTF.

This clonotype was found a few times. The chain joins TRBV20-1 to TRBJ2-7, with D possibly matching TRBD2 (5 bases). The germline CDR1 and CDR2 sequences are DFQATT and SNEGSKA (reference sequence). The length of the CDR3 is 16 residues. V lost 6 bases and J lost 5, with 26 bases in between. The CDR3 is CSALVAGHRTGHEQYF. The CDR3 coding sequence is TGCAGTGCCCTAGTGGCCGGGCACCGGACTGGTCACGAGCAGTACTTC.

This clonotype was recorded at least ten times. The chain joins TRBV6-5 to TRBJ2-7; D may be TRBD2 (6 bases). This CDR3 is 13 amino acids long. Germline V CDR1 and CDR2: MNHEY, SVGAGI. V lost 6 bases, J lost 5 bases, and 14 bases lay in between. This CDR3 reads CASRRGTINEQYF. In DNA, the CDR3 is TGTGCCAGCAGGCGCGGGACCATAAACGAGCAGTACTTC.

This clonotype was observed many times. The chain joins TRBV8-2 to TRBJ1-2. TRBV8-2 is a pseudogene. There are 16 residues in the CDR3. The CDR3 region has the DNA TGTGGCAGTAGATCTAGTGATAGCCGAAAGACCTATGGCTACACCTTC. It yields the protein CGSRSSDSRKTYGYTF.

About this clonotype: A much bigger clone sits one base away, suggesting this may be a read error. This chain links TRBV4-2 with TRBJ1-2; D gene uncertain. Trimming pared 0 bases from V and 3 bases from J, leaving 11 bases between. The length of the CDR3 is 15 residues. The germline gives CDR1 LGHNA, CDR2 YNFKEQ. Here the CDR3 reads CASSQERLRDYGYTF. The CDR3 DNA follows: TGTGCCAGCAGCCAAGAGAGACTCCGAGACTATGGCTACACCTTC.

A note on this clonotype: A single base is all that separates this from a far larger clone, so a read error is likely. This chain links TRBV28 with TRBJ2-3; TRBD2 matches 9 bases. The better agreement between TRBJ2-1 and the DNA end casts doubt on the J call. This CDR3 is 15 amino acids long. Germline-derived CDR1 and CDR2 are MDHEN and SYDVKM. CDR3 DNA: TGTGCCAGCAGTTTACCCACTAGCGGGTACAATGAGCAGTTCTTC. This translates into CASSLPTSGYNEQFF.

Of note for this clonotype: A much larger clonotype is one base distant, so this may be a read error. The chain recombines TRBV3-1 with TRBJ1-5; tentatively, D is TRBD1 (5 bases). The CDR3 totals 14 residues. Looked up from germline, CDR1 is LGHDT and CDR2 is YNNKEL (reference sequence). The CDR3 nucleotides are TGTACCAGCAGCCAGACAGTGATGAATCAGCCCCAGCATTTT. It is translated as CTSSQTVMNQPQHF.

This clonotype was seen ten or more times. The chain links TRBV12-3 or TRBV12-4 to TRBJ1-2; tentative D call: TRBD1 (5 bases). The CDR3 consists of 17 residues. V was pared by 3 bases and J by 4 bases, with 21 bases between. The CDR3 is CASSFDSTAGKTYGYTF. CDR3 coding DNA: TGTGCCAGCAGTTTCGACAGCACAGCAGGAAAGACCTATGGCTACACCTTC.

This clonotype was seen repeatedly, ten times or more. The chain has TRBV27 and TRBJ2-7; D might be TRBD2 (6 bases). Germline V gene data show CDR1 as MNHEY and CDR2 as SMNVEV (reference sequence). The CDR3 runs to 16 residues. Trimming removed 4 bases from V and 2 bases from J, with 18 bases in between. The CDR3 loop is CASSWGLRDGPYEQYV. Written as DNA, the CDR3 is TGTGCCAGCAGTTGGGGTTTGCGGGACGGTCCCTACGAGCAGTACGTC.

As regards this clonotype: A much more abundant neighbour one base away suggests this may be a read error. The chain uses TRBV6-5 and TRBJ2-4, with TRBD1 matching 10 bases. The J call could be wrong; TRBJ2-7 is a better fit for the DNA end. Germline V gene sequence: CDR1 MNHEY, CDR2 SVGAGI. The CDR3 is made up of 17 amino acids. CDR3 bases: TGTGCCAACAGTTATTCTTCACGGGGACAGGGGTTCTACGAGCAGTACTTC. The encoded protein is CANSYSSRGQGFYEQYF.

This clonotype was found many times. The chain recombines TRBV6-4 with TRBJ2-1; D may correspond to TRBD1 or TRBD2 (5 bases each). The germline V gene has CDR1 MRHNA and CDR2 SNTAGT. This CDR3 has 15 residues. V was pared by 0 bases and J by 5 bases, with 11 bases between. CDR3 sequence (DNA): TGTGCCAGCAGTGACTCTCTAGAGGGGCACAATGAGCAGTTCTTC. The encoded protein is CASSDSLEGHNEQFF.

This clonotype was found many times. The J gene is TRBJ2-3, the V gene TRBV6-4; 10 bases align to TRBD2. J was trimmed by 1 base and V by 6 bases; bases with no gene match: 1. The CDR3 is 14 amino acids. Germline CDR1 is MRHNA and CDR2 is SNTAGT. This CDR3 reads CASSLAGGTDTQYF. The CDR3 coding sequence is TGTGCCAGCAGCCTAGCGGGGGGCACAGATACGCAGTATTTT.

This clonotype was picked up many times. The rearrangement joins TRBV11-2 to TRBJ1-2; D not resolved. V was clipped by 5 bases and J by 4 bases, with 23 bases between them. This CDR3 contains 17 residues. Germline V lookup: CDR1 SGHAT, CDR2 FQNNGV. The CDR3 nucleotides are TGTGCCAGCAGCACGGTGGCAACAAGCAGAAAGACCTATGGCTACACCTTC. This encodes CASSTVATSRKTYGYTF.